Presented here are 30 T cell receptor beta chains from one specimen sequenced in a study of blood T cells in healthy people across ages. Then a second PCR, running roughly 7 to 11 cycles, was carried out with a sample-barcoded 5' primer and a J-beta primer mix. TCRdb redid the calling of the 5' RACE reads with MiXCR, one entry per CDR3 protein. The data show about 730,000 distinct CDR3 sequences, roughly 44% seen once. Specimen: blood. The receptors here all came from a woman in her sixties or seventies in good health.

The CDR3 DNA sequence: TGTGCCAGCAGCTTAGTATGGGGTGGAAGCACAGATACGCAGTATTTT. Its translation is CASSLVWGGSTDTQYF. V usage is TRBV7-2 and J usage is TRBJ2-3; D ambiguous. Trimming removed 1 base from V and 0 bases from J, with 11 bases in between. CDR3 length: 16 residues. Germline CDR1 reads SGHTA; CDR2 reads FQGNSA.

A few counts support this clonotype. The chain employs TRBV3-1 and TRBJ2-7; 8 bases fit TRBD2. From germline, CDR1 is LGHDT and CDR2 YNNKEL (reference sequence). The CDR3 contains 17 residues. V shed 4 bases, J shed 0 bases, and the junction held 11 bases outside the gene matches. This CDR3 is CASSLFPGGVTSYEQYF. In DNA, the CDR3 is TGTGCCAGCAGCCTATTCCCCGGGGGGGTGACCTCCTACGAGCAGTACTTC.

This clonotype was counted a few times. CDR3 bases: TGCAGCGTTCTCCGGGACAGGATGAACACTGAAGCTTTCTTT. Translated, it gives CSVLRDRMNTEAFF. The rearrangement links TRBV29-1 to TRBJ1-1, with 8 bases fitting TRBD1. This CDR3 region has 14 residues. Germline assignment: CDR1 SQVTM and CDR2 ANQGSEA. J was trimmed by 0 bases and V by 5 bases; bases with no gene match: 5.

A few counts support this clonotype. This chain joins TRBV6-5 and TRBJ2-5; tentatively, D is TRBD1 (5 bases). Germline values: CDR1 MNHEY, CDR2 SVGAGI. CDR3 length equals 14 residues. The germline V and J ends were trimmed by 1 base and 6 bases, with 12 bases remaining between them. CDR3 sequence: CASSYLQGGKTQYF. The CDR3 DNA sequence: TGTGCCAGCAGTTACTTGCAGGGTGGGAAGACCCAGTACTTC.

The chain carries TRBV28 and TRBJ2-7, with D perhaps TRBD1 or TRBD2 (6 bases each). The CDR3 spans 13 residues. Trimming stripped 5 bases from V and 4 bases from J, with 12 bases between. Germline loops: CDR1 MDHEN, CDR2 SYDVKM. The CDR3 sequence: CASSAGGQYEQYF. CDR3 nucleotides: TGTGCCAGCAGTGCCGGGGGCCAATACGAGCAGTACTTC. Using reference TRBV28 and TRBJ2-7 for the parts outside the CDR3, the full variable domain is DVKVTQSSRYLVKRTGEKVFLECVQDMDHENMFWYRQDPGLGLRLIYFSYDVKMKEKGDIPEGYSVSREKKERFSLILESASTNQTSMYLCASSAGGQYEQYFGPGTRLTVT.

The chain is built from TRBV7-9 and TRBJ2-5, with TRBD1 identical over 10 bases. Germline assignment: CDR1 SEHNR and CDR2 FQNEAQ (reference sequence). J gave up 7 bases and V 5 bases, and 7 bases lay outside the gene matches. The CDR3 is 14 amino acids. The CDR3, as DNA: TGTGCCAGCAGCCTTGGGACAGGGGAGCCGACCCAGTACTTC. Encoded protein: CASSLGTGEPTQYF.

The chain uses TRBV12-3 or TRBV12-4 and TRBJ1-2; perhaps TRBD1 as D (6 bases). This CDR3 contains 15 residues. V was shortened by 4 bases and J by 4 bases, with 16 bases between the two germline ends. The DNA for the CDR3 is TGTGCCAGCAGTTCAACAGGGCCGGGCGGCTATGGCTACACCTTC. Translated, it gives CASSSTGPGGYGYTF.

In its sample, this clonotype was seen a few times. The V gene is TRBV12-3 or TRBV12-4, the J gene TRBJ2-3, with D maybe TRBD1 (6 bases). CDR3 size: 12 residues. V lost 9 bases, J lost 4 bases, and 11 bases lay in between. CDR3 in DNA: TGTGCCAGTAAGGGGGACCCAGATACGCAGTATTTT. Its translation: CASKGDPDTQYF.

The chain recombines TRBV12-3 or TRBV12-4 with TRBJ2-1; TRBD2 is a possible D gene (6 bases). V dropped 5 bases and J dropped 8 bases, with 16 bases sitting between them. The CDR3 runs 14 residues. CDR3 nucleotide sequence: TGTGCCAGCAGTCCGGGACTCCCAACAGATGAGCAGTTCTTC. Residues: CASSPGLPTDEQFF.

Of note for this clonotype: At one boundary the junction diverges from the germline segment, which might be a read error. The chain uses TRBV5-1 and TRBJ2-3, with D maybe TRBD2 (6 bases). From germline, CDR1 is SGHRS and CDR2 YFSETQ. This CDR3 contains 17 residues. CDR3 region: CACSPGDRASGTDTQYF. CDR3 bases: TGCGCCTGCAGCCCCGGGGACCGGGCTAGCGGCACAGATACGCAGTATTTT.

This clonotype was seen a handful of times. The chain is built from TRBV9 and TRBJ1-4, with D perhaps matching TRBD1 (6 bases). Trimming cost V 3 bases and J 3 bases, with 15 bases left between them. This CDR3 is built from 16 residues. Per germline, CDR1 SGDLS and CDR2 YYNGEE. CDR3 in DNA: TGTGCCAGCAGCGCCGTCCCGGGGGGCTCTAATGAAAAACTGTTTTTT. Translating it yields CASSAVPGGSNEKLFF.

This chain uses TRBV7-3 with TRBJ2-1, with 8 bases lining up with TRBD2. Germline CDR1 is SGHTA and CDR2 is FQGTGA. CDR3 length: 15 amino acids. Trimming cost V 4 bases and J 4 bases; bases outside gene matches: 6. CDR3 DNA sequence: TGTGCCAGCAGCTCGGGGGGGGAACTTTACAATGAGCAGTTCTTC. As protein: CASSSGGELYNEQFF.

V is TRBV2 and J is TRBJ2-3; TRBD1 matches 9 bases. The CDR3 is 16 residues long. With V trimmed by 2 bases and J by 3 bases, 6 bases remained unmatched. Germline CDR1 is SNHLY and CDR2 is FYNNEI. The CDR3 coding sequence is TGTGCCAGCAGTGAAATCTCGACAGGGGGGACAGATACGCAGTATTTT. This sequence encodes CASSEISTGGTDTQYF.

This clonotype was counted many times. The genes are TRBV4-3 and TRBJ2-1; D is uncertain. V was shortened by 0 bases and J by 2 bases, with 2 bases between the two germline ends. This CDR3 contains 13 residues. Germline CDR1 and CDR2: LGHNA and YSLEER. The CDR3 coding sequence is TGCGCCAGCAGCCAAGATACCTACAATGAGCAGTTCTTC. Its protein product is CASSQDTYNEQFF.

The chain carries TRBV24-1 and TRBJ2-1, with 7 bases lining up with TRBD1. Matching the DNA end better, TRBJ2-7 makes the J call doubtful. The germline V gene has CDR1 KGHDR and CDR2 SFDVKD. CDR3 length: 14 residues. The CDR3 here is CATRRDRKYNEQYF. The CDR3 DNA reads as TGTGCCACCAGACGGGACAGAAAATACAATGAGCAGTACTTC.

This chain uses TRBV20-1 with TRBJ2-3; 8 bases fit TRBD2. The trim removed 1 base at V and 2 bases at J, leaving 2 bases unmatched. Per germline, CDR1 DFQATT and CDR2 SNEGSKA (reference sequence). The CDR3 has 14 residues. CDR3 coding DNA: TGCAGTGCTAGAGCTAGCGGGTTCACAGATACGCAGTATTTT. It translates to CSARASGFTDTQYF.

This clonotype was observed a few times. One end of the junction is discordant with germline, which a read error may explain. Here the CDR3 reads CASSLAPRAEETQYF. The CDR3 bases are TGTGCTAGCAGCTTAGCTCCACGGGCAGAAGAGACCCAGTACTTC. The chain recombines TRBV7-7 with TRBJ2-5; no firm D call. The CDR3 is 15 residues long. Germline lookup yields CDR1 SSHAT and CDR2 FNYEAQ (reference sequence).

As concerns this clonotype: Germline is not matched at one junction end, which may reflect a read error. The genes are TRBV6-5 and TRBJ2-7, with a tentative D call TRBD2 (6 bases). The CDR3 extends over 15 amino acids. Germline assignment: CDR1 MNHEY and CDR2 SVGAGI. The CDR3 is CAGSYSRESSYEQYF. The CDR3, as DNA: TGTGCCGGCAGTTACTCGCGGGAAAGCTCCTACGAGCAGTACTTC.

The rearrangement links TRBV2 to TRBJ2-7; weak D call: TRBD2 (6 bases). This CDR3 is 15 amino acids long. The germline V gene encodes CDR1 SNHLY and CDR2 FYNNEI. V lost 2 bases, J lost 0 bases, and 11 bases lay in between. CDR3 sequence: CASSERELGSYEQYF. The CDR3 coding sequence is TGTGCCAGCAGTGAACGGGAGCTGGGCTCCTACGAGCAGTACTTC.

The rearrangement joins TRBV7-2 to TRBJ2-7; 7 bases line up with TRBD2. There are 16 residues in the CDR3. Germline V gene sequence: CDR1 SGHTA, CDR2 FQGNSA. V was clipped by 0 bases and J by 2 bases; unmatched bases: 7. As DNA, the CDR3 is TGTGCCAGCAGCTTAGCTGGCGGGAGTGTGACCTACGAGCAGTACTTC. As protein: CASSLAGGSVTYEQYF.

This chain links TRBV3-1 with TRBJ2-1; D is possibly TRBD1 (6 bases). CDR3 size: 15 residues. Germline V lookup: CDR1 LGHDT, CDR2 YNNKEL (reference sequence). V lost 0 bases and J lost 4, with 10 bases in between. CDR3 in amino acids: CASSQDGRGYNEQFF. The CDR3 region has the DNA TGTGCCAGCAGCCAAGATGGAAGGGGGTACAATGAGCAGTTCTTC.

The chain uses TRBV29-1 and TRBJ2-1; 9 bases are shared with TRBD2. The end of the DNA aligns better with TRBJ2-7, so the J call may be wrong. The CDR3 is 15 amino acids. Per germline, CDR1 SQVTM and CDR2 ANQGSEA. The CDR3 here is CSVAVVSGGYNEQYF. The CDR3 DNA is TGCAGCGTTGCTGTCGTTAGCGGGGGCTACAATGAGCAGTACTTC.

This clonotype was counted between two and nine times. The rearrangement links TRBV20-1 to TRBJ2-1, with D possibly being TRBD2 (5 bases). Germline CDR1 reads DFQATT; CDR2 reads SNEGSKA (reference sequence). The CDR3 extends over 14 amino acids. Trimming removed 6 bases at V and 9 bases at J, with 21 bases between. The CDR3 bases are TGCAGTGCCCGAGCTAGCCGACCCCCCCGTGAGCAGTTCTTC. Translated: CSARASRPPREQFF.

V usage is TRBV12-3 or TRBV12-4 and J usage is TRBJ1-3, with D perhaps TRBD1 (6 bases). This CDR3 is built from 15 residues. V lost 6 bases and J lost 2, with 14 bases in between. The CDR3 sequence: CASSTDSPTGNTIYF. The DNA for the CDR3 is TGTGCCAGCAGCACGGACAGCCCGACTGGAAACACCATATATTTT.

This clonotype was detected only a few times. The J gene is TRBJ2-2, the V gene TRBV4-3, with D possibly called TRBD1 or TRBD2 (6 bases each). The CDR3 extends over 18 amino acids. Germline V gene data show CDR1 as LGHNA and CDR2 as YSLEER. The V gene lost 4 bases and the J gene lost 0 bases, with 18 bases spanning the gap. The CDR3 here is CASSPGGGDKANTGELFF. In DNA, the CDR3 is TGCGCCAGCAGCCCAGGAGGAGGGGACAAAGCGAACACCGGGGAGCTGTTTTTT.

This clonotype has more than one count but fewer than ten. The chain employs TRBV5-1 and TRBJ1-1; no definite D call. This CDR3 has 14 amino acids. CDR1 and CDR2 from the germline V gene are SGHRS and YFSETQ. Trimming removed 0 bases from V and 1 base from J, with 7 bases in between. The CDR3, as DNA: TGCGCCAGCAGCTTGGTTACGCAGAACACTGAAGCTTTCTTT. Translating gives CASSLVTQNTEAFF.

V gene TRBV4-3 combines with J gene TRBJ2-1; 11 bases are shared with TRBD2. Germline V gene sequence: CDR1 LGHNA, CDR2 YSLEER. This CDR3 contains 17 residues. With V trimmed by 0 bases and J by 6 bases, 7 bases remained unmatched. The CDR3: CASSQELAGGRGNEQFF. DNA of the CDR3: TGCGCCAGCAGCCAAGAATTAGCGGGAGGGCGGGGCAATGAGCAGTTCTTC.

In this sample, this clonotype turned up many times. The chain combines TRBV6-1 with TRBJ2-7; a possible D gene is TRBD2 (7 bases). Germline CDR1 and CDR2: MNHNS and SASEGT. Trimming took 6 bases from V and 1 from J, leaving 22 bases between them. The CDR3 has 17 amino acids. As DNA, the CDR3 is TGTGCCAGCAGCTTTAGGGGGGGGGTACCCCTATCCTACGAGCAGTACTTC. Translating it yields CASSFRGGVPLSYEQYF.

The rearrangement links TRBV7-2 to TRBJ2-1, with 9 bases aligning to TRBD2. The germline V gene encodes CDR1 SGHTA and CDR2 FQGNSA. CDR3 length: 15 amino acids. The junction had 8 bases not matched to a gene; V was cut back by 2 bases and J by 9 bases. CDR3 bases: TGTGCCAGCAGCTTAAAGTCTAGCGGGGCAGGTGAGCAGTTCTTC. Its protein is CASSLKSSGAGEQFF.

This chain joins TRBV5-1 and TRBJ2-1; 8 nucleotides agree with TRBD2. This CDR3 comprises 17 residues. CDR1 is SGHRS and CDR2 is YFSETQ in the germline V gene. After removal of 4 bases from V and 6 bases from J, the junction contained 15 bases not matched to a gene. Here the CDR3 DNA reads TGCGCCAGCAGCCTTGAATCCACGGGGGGGCCCTTCAATGAGCAGTTCTTC. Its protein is CASSLESTGGPFNEQFF.